This T cell receptor beta chain was observed in a study of immune aging and cytomegalovirus after organ transplant (dated by TCRdb to 2020 to 2023). As for the study more broadly: Every transplant recipient was given three-drug immunosuppression consisting of prednisone, tacrolimus, and mycophenolate. The investigation overall reported the following: CD57 was not measured in the sequencing data, so a conservative gene-based aging definition was used instead. TEMRA cells made up a larger share of large clones, and the seven largest clones (roughly 1,900 cells) gained aged and TEMRA cells while losing TCM cells. Following viremia, cells with an aged phenotype rose post-transplant no matter the clone size, with the increase showing up earlier in large clones (days 200-264) than in small clones.

The time point label for this specimen denotes: five sample-tagged time points from pre-transplant (day -1) to day 368 post-transplant, pooled. Thawed PBMC were stimulated for eleven to twelve hours with a CMV IE-1 overlapping peptide library without transport inhibitors. After being thawed and rested overnight, the cells were stimulated in R10 medium along with CD28/CD49d costimulation. The IE-1 peptide library was composed of 15-amino-acid peptides with overlaps of 11 amino acids. Samples from each time point were barcoded using BD Single-Cell Multiplexing Kit Sample Tags, then pooled and stained with sorting antibodies plus oligo-conjugated anti-CD45RA. A BD FACSAria III was used to sort CMV-responsive CD8+CD137+ and CD4+CD154+ T cells at 4-way purity. EDTA vacutainers were used to collect blood, which was then processed with a Ficoll gradient within 1-24 hours. Turning to this clonotype: The antigen this receptor binds is unknown. The input lacks base qualities; no much larger clone sits a single base away.

Libraries were made using single-cell sequencing. Sequencer: Illumina NovaSeq 6000. The BD Rhapsody Targeted mRNA and AbSeq Reagent Kit was used in a microwell format for cell capture and library preparation. The libraries included TCR, sample tags, AbSeq, and targeted mRNA drawn from the Human T-Cell Expression Panel together with custom TOX and TOX2 primers. An Illumina NovaSeq was used to sequence the libraries. Per the original workflow: The analysis covered about 10,000 cells in total, of which around 7,100 were CD8 T cells and approximately 4,500 were CD8 T cells with an identifiable TCR CDR3. The BD Rhapsody Targeted Analysis Pipeline, including V(D)J processing, was run on the Seven Bridges Genomics platform to process the raw data. Quality control, Sample Tag demultiplexing with Lex-BDSMK, clone identification with VDJ Explorer, and Seurat clustering were performed in SeqGeq 1.6.0. Clones making up <1% of CD8 T cells were classified as non-expanded, and clones making up >2.5% of the sample were classified as clonal expansions. Through fastp at Q25 and MiXCR, TCRdb rebuilt clones from the public reads, retaining in-frame beta chains. Identical CDR3 protein sequences are pooled into one entry, listed with their most common genes and DNA. TCRdb's processing, not the study's, gives the V and J calls here. Present in this sample are roughly 20,000 distinct CDR3 sequences, roughly 38% of which were seen just once. Less than 30% of the sample rests with the top ten.

The CDR3 measures 15 amino acids from cysteine to phenylalanine. The kept DNA is CDR3 alone, 45 bases in frame from the first base. At the junction V is shortened by 4 bases and J by 1 base; bases outside the gene matches: 4. The germline V gene (reference sequence) provides CDR1 LGHDT and CDR2 YNNKEL. The TCR comes from a female donor who had a heart transplant and CMV viremia. Here the chain combines TRBV3-1 and TRBJ2-5, and 9 junctional nucleotides match TRBD2. Sequenced material: CMV peptide-activated CD4+ and CD8+ T cells sorted from blood, taken at five time points, pooled. The sample's cell subset or site, from its label and the paper: sorted CD8+CD137+ and CD4+CD154+ T cells after roughly 12 h CMV IE-1 peptide stimulation. The nucleotide sequence reads TGTGCCAGCAGCCTATTAGCGGGGGTCCAAGAGACCCAGTACTTC. Translated, this gives CASSLLAGVQETQYF.